This T cell receptor (beta chain) was sequenced in a study of cytomegalovirus exposure and HLA in healthy donors. Study background: Earlier findings included more than 95 million unique TCR beta sequences obtained from 150 million to 200 million T cells.

This clone was seen just once. Its antigen is unknown. Germline and junction disagree at one end, which may indicate a read error. Findings and caveats of the study: Only CMV serostatus was available as immune exposure information. Trimming of TCR beta V- and J-genes showed a link, identified in a later analysis, to a missense DCLRE1C variant.

At the time of sampling, donors were nominally healthy, though unrecorded immune exposures were likely. With 60 Vbeta and 13 Jbeta primers, the PCR was carried out. Using immunoSEQ multiplex PCR, the repertoire was profiled, and TCRdb retains in-frame clones only, with some absent. The sample shows roughly 200,000 clones, 70% to 85% of them seen only once. This TCR was recovered from an older woman in good health and CMV-seropositive. Sequencing was done on a sample of PBMCs.

CDR3 coding DNA: TGTGCTAGCAAGAAGACAGCGAACACTGAAGCTTTCTTT. It translates to CASKKTANTEAFF. The V gene is TRBV7-7, the J gene TRBJ1-1, with D possibly being TRBD1 (5 bases). Germline CDR1 SSHAT, CDR2 FNYEAQ (reference sequence). The CDR3 extends over 13 amino acids. Looking up the rest from reference TRBV7-7 and TRBJ1-1 gives the full variable domain: GAGVSQSPRYKVTKRGQDVTLRCDPISSHATLYWYQQALGQGPEFLTYFNYEAQPDKSGLPSDRFSAERPEGSISTLTIQRTEQRDSAMYRCASKKTANTEAFFGQGTRLTVV.